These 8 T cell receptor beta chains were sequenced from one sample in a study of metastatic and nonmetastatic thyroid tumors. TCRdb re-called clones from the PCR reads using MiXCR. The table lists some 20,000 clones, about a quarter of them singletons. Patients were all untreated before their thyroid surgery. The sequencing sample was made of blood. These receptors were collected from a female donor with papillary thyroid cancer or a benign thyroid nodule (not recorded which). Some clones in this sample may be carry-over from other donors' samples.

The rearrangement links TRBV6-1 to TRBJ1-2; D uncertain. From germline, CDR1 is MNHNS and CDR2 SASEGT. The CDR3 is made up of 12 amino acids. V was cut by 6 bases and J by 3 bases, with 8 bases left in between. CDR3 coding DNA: TGTGCCAGCAGAGGATGGGACTATGGCTACACCTTC. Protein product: CASRGWDYGYTF.

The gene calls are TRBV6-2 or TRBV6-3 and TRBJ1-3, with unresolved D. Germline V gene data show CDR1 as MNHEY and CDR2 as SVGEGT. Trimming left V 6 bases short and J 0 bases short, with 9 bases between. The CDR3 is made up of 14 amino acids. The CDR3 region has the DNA TGTGCCAGCAGACCCCGTTCCTCTGGAAACACCATATATTTT. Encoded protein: CASRPRSSGNTIYF.

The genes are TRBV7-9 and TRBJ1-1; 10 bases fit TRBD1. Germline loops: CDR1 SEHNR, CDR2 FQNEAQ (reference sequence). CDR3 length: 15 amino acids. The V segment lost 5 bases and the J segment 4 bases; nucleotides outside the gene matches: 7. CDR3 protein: CASSGRQGARTEAFF. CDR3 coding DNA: TGTGCCAGCAGCGGACGACAGGGGGCGCGCACTGAAGCTTTCTTT.

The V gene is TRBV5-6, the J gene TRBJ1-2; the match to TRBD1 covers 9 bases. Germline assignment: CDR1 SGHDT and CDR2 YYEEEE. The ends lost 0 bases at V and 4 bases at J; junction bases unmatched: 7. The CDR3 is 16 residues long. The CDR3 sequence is CASSLVGQGIFYGYTF. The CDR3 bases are TGTGCCAGCAGCTTGGTCGGACAGGGGATTTTCTATGGCTACACCTTC. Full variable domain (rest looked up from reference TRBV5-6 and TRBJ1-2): DAGVTQSPTHLIKTRGQQVTLRCSPKSGHDTVSWYQQALGQGPQFIFQYYEEEERQRGNFPDRFSGHQFPNYSSELNVNALLLGDSALYLCASSLVGQGIFYGYTFGSGTRLTVV.

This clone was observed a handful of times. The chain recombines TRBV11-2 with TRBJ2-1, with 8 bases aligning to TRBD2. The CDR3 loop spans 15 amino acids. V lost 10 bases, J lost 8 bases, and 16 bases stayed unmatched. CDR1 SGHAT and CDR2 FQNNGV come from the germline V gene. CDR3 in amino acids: CATSFFGRALDEQFF. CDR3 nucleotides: TGTGCCACCTCTTTTTTCGGGAGGGCCCTCGATGAGCAGTTCTTC.

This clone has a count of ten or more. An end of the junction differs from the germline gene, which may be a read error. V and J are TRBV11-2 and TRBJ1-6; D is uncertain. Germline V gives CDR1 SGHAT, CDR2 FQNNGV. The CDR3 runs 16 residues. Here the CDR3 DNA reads TGTGCCAGCAGCCTAGAAGACGTCGGGTTTGGATCACCCCTCCACTTT. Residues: CASSLEDVGFGSPLHF.

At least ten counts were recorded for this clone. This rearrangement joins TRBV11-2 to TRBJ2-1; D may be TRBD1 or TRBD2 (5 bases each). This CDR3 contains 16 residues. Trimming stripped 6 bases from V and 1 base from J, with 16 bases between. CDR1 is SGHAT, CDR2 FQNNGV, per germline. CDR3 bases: TGTGCCAGCAGATTACCGGGACGCAAGTCCTACAATGAGCAGTTCTTC. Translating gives CASRLPGRKSYNEQFF.

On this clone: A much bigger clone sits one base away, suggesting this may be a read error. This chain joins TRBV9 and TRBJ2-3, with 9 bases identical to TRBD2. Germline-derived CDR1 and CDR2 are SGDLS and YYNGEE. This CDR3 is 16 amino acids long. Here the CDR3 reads CASSGHSGSATDMQYF. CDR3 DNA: TGTGCCAGCAGCGGACATAGCGGGAGTGCCACAGATATGCAGTATTTT.